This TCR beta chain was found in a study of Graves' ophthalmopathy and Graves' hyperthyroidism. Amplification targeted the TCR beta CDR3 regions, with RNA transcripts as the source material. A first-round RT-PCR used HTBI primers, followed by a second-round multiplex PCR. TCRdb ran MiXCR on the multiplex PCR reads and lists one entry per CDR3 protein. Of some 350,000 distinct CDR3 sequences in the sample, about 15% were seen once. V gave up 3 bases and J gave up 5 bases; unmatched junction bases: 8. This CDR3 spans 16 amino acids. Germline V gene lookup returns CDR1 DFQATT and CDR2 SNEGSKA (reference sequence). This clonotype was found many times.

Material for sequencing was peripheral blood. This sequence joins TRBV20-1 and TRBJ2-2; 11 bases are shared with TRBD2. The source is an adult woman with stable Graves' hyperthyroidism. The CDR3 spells CSARGSGRVQTGELFF. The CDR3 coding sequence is TGCAGTGCTAGGGGTAGCGGGAGGGTTCAGACCGGGGAGCTGTTTTTT.